This entry lists 22 T cell receptor beta chains sequenced from one sample in a study of siplizumab effects on memory and regulatory T cells. Some clones are missing from TCRdb's copy, which holds only in-frame ones; the method was immunoSEQ multiplex PCR. The repertoire holds 1,200 or so clones, 74% seen once, with 75% to 85% in the top ten. Specimen: TEMRA CD8+ T cells sorted from blood. Subset: unstimulated CD8+ CD45RA+ effector memory T cells. The receptors originated from a human donor in good health.

This chain uses TRBV19 with TRBJ1-5; TRBD1 aligns across 11 bases. This CDR3 has 16 residues. The V gene end was trimmed by 5 bases and the J gene end by 3 bases; junction bases not matched to a gene: 6. Germline V CDR1 and CDR2: LNHDA, SQIVND (reference sequence). CDR3 DNA: TGTGCCAGTAGTCCTAGGACAGGGGGCACCAATCAGCCCCAGCATTTT. This encodes CASSPRTGGTNQPQHF.

The chain combines TRBV10-3 with TRBJ2-7, with 7 nucleotides matching TRBD1. V lost 0 bases, J lost 2 bases, and 7 bases stayed unmatched. Germline V gives CDR1 ENHRY, CDR2 SYGVKD. This CDR3 is 16 amino acids long. DNA of the CDR3: TGTGCCATCAGTGAGTCGTTTAGGGACAGACCCTACGAGCAGTACTTC. This sequence encodes CAISESFRDRPYEQYF.

This clone is large in the sample. This sample includes further DNA sequences coding for the same CDR3. The V and J genes are TRBV27 and TRBJ2-3; 12 bases fit TRBD2. CDR3 length: 16 residues. After removal of 4 bases from V and 1 base from J, the junction contained 3 bases not matched to a gene. The V gene's germline CDR1 is MNHEY and CDR2 SMNVEV (reference sequence). CDR3 in amino acids: CASSSRLAGGTDTQYF. The CDR3 DNA is TGTGCCAGCAGTTCCCGACTAGCGGGAGGCACAGATACGCAGTATTTT.

The rearrangement links TRBV13 to TRBJ2-1; the D is unclear. Trimming left V 0 bases short and J 6 bases short, with 3 bases between. The CDR3 has 12 amino acids. Germline CDR1 reads PRHDT; CDR2 reads FYEKMQ (reference sequence). The CDR3 DNA follows: TGTGCCAGCAGCTTAGGCGTCAATGAGCAGTTCTTC. Encoded protein: CASSLGVNEQFF.

V and J are TRBV29-1 and TRBJ2-5; D may be TRBD2 (6 bases). V was clipped by 1 base and J by 0 bases, with 18 bases between them. Germline CDR1 is SQVTM and CDR2 is ANQGSEA. The CDR3 spans 17 residues. The chain's CDR3 is CSVEGGRPGEDQETQYF. The CDR3 nucleotides are TGCAGCGTTGAAGGGGGAAGGCCCGGGGAGGACCAAGAGACCCAGTACTTC.

This clone came up a few times. This chain joins TRBV4-3 and TRBJ2-2, with 11 bases that match TRBD2. Germline trimming cut 0 bases from V and 7 bases from J; bases unmatched to any gene: 13. The CDR3 extends over 19 amino acids. Germline V gene sequence: CDR1 LGHNA, CDR2 YSLEER. CDR3 DNA: TGCGCCAGCAGCCAAGAGGGTAGCGGGAGGGTTACTCGGGGCGGGGAGCTGTTTTTT. It yields the protein CASSQEGSGRVTRGGELFF.

This chain joins TRBV5-1 and TRBJ2-7, with D unresolved. V was trimmed by 0 bases and J by 0 bases, leaving 10 bases between them. There are 15 residues in the CDR3. Germline V gives CDR1 SGHRS, CDR2 YFSETQ. CDR3 bases: TGCGCCAGCAGCTTGGTCGTCAGGAGCTCCTACGAGCAGTACTTC. Residues: CASSLVVRSSYEQYF.

V gene TRBV14 combines with J gene TRBJ1-1; D might be TRBD1 (5 bases). V was clipped by 4 bases and J by 0 bases, with 15 bases between them. Germline assignment: CDR1 SGHDN and CDR2 FVKESK. The CDR3 contains 16 residues. In DNA, the CDR3 is TGTGCCAGCAGCCTATACACAGGTGGGCTGAACACTGAAGCTTTCTTT. Its translation: CASSLYTGGLNTEAFF. The variable domain in full, with the rest retrieved from reference TRBV14 and TRBJ1-1, is EAGVTQFPSHSVIEKGQTVTLRCDPISGHDNLYWYRRVMGKEIKFLLHFVKESKQDESGMPNNRFLAERTGGTYSTLKVQPAELEDSGVYFCASSLYTGGLNTEAFFGQGTRLTVV.

The chain has TRBV20-1 and TRBJ2-1; unclear D gene. Germline V gives CDR1 DFQATT, CDR2 SNEGSKA (reference sequence). V was trimmed by 5 bases and J by 4 bases, leaving 3 bases between them. This CDR3 is 10 amino acids long. In DNA, the CDR3 is TGCAGTGCTGGGTACAATGAGCAGTTCTTC. Protein: CSAGYNEQFF.

This chain links TRBV5-8 with TRBJ1-6; tentatively, D is TRBD1 (6 bases). Between the trimmed V and J ends, which lost 5 bases and 6 bases, there was a span of 15 bases. CDR1 is SGHTS, CDR2 YDEGEE, per germline. The length of the CDR3 is 15 residues. The chain's CDR3 is CASSSPGASNSPLHF. Here the CDR3 DNA reads TGTGCCAGCAGTTCCCCGGGGGCGAGTAATTCACCCCTCCACTTT.

The chain joins TRBV7-9 to TRBJ2-1; D gene uncertain. V lost 5 bases and J lost 5, with 19 bases in between. The germline CDR1 and CDR2 sequences are SEHNR and FQNEAQ (reference sequence). The CDR3 covers 16 residues. The CDR3 DNA sequence: TGTGCCAGCAGCCCCCCGGGCAGCCTGGGCCACAATGAGCAGTTCTTC. The encoded protein is CASSPPGSLGHNEQFF.

The CDR3, as DNA: TGTGCCAGCAGTGAATTTTTGGCGGGGAGAATGGGTGCTGAGCAGTTCTTC. It specifies CASSEFLAGRMGAEQFF. The chain recombines TRBV6-1 with TRBJ2-1; D may be TRBD2 (6 bases). The germline CDR1 and CDR2 sequences are MNHNS and SASEGT. Deletions cut 2 bases from V and 9 bases from J, with 23 bases between. There are 17 residues in the CDR3.

The chain employs TRBV7-9 and TRBJ2-7, with a tentative D call TRBD1 (5 bases). This CDR3 region has 16 residues. Trimming shortened V by 1 base and J by 0 bases, and 13 bases separated the two germline ends. The germline gives CDR1 SEHNR, CDR2 FQNEAQ (reference sequence). CDR3 sequence reads: CASSLGPTGFSYEQYF. DNA for the CDR3: TGTGCCAGCAGCTTAGGGCCAACAGGTTTCTCCTACGAGCAGTACTTC.

The rearrangement joins TRBV4-2 to TRBJ1-1; 7 bases match TRBD1. With V trimmed by 5 bases and J by 8 bases, 11 bases remained unmatched. The CDR3 extends over 14 amino acids. Germline lookup yields CDR1 LGHNA and CDR2 YNFKEQ. The CDR3 here is CASSALGGSPEAFF. The CDR3 nucleotides are TGTGCCAGCAGCGCCCTAGGGGGCTCACCCGAAGCTTTCTTT.

This clone came up once. The V and J genes are TRBV7-6 and TRBJ2-6; no reliable D call. Germline V gives CDR1 SGHVS, CDR2 FNYEAQ. This CDR3 region has 18 residues. V was trimmed by 4 bases and J by 5 bases, leaving 21 bases between them. The CDR3 nucleotides read TGTGCCAGCAGCTATGTAGAAATCTCACAAAGTCGGGCCAACGTCCTGACTTTC. Its protein product is CASSYVEISQSRANVLTF.

The V gene is TRBV7-2, the J gene TRBJ2-7; 7 nucleotides match TRBD1. CDR1 and CDR2 (germline): SGHTA, FQGNSA. With 4 bases clipped from V and 2 bases from J, the junction kept 5 bases outside the gene matches. CDR3 size: 14 residues. CDR3 loop: CASSYEQGAYEQYF. CDR3 nucleotides: TGTGCCAGCAGCTACGAGCAGGGGGCCTACGAGCAGTACTTC.

The CDR3 region has the DNA TGTGCCAGCAGCTTACATCGTTTGCCCTACAATGAGCAGTTCTTC. Its protein product is CASSLHRLPYNEQFF. The rearrangement uses TRBV11-2 and TRBJ2-1; no firm D call. The germline gives CDR1 SGHAT, CDR2 FQNNGV. V was clipped by 2 bases and J by 2 bases, with 10 bases between them. CDR3 size: 15 residues.

V gene TRBV7-9 combines with J gene TRBJ2-1; 11 nucleotides agree with TRBD2. Germline CDR1 reads SEHNR; CDR2 reads FQNEAQ (reference sequence). The CDR3 extends over 19 amino acids. J was trimmed by 2 bases and V by 3 bases; bases with no gene match: 12. The CDR3 loop is CASSFEGSGRARAYNEQFF. The CDR3 DNA sequence: TGTGCCAGCAGCTTTGAAGGTAGCGGGAGGGCCAGGGCCTACAATGAGCAGTTCTTC.

The chain couples TRBV7-9 to TRBJ1-5, with D uncertain. Germline assignment: CDR1 SEHNR and CDR2 FQNEAQ (reference sequence). The V end was cut by 3 bases, the J end by 5 bases, with 11 bases between. The CDR3 spans 14 residues. CDR3 loop: CASSLGILDQPQHF. CDR3 DNA sequence: TGTGCCAGCAGCTTGGGAATTCTAGATCAGCCCCAGCATTTT.

The gene calls are TRBV27 and TRBJ1-1; TRBD1 might be the D (5 bases). Germline loops: CDR1 MNHEY, CDR2 SMNVEV (reference sequence). CDR3 length: 17 amino acids. The V end lost 3 bases, the J end lost 0 bases, and 17 bases lay between the germline ends. The CDR3 loop reads CASSFQAGRAMNTEAFF. CDR3 DNA: TGTGCCAGCAGTTTTCAGGCAGGGAGGGCCATGAACACTGAAGCTTTCTTT.

The gene calls are TRBV9 and TRBJ2-5, with D maybe TRBD1 (5 bases). Germline CDR1 SGDLS, CDR2 YYNGEE. V was pared by 0 bases and J by 5 bases, with 14 bases between. The CDR3 runs to 15 residues. The CDR3 is CASSVGQTFFETQYF. The CDR3 coding sequence is TGTGCCAGCAGCGTAGGACAGACCTTCTTTGAGACCCAGTACTTC.

The chain carries TRBV7-2 and TRBJ2-7; TRBD2 is a possible D gene (6 bases). CDR1 and CDR2 (germline): SGHTA, FQGNSA. Between the trimmed V and J ends, which lost 5 bases and 4 bases, there was a span of 9 bases. This CDR3 spans 12 amino acids. The CDR3 is CASSRSGYEQYF. The CDR3 DNA reads TGTGCCAGCAGCCGTAGCGGATACGAGCAGTACTTC.